One sample yielded the 17 T cell receptor beta chains listed below, sequenced in a study of T cells after posttransplantation cyclophosphamide. Produced via immunoSEQ multiplex PCR; TCRdb's table is partial and in-frame only. The profile covers tens of thousands of clones, with just over 90% appearing a single time and approximately 2.7% taken by the ten largest. Input material: PBMCs. These receptors were taken from a woman in her 30s in good health and a related stem cell transplant donor.

V usage is TRBV18 and J usage is TRBJ2-7; 9 nucleotides agree with TRBD1. This CDR3 is 16 amino acids long. Unmatched junction bases numbered 11, after V lost 6 bases and J lost 2 bases. Looked up from germline, CDR1 is KGHSH and CDR2 is LQKENI. CDR3 sequence (DNA): TGTGCCAGCTCCCAACAGGGGGCTAGGCTCACCTACGAGCAGTACTTC. Protein: CASSQQGARLTYEQYF.

The rearrangement joins TRBV28 to TRBJ2-7, with a tentative D call TRBD1 (7 bases). The V end was cut by 6 bases, the J end by 4 bases, with 19 bases between. The germline V gene has CDR1 MDHEN and CDR2 SYDVKM. The CDR3 totals 15 residues. CDR3 sequence (DNA): TGTGCCAGCAGCCCAGGGGGGCCGGGGCGGTACGAGCAGTACTTC. It codes for CASSPGGPGRYEQYF.

The rearrangement links TRBV4-2 to TRBJ2-5; 7 positions match TRBD1. J gave up 0 bases and V 4 bases, and 2 bases lay outside the gene matches. CDR3 length: 14 residues. The germline V gene has CDR1 LGHNA and CDR2 YNFKEQ. Written as DNA, the CDR3 is TGTGCCAGCAGCCTGGGACAGAACCAAGAGACCCAGTACTTC. It is translated as CASSLGQNQETQYF.

The V and J genes are TRBV5-1 and TRBJ2-7, with D maybe TRBD2 (6 bases). The V end was cut by 3 bases, the J end by 0 bases, with 7 bases between. Germline V gives CDR1 SGHRS, CDR2 YFSETQ. There are 13 residues in the CDR3. CDR3 sequence reads: CASSWDSSYEQYF. CDR3 bases: TGCGCCAGCAGCTGGGACTCCTCCTACGAGCAGTACTTC.

The gene calls are TRBV2 and TRBJ1-1; D call uncertain. Germline assignment: CDR1 SNHLY and CDR2 FYNNEI. Trimming cost V 3 bases and J 8 bases, with 7 bases left between them. The CDR3 is 11 residues long. The DNA of the CDR3 is TGTGCCAGCAGTGATCCCGGGGAAGCTTTCTTT. As protein: CASSDPGEAFF. Variable domain in full (rest from reference TRBV2 and TRBJ1-1): EPEVTQTPSHQVTQMGQEVILRCVPISNHLYFYWYRQILGQKVEFLVSFYNNEISEKSEIFDDQFSVERPDGSNFTLKIRSTKLEDSAMYFCASSDPGEAFFGQGTRLTVV.

The genes are TRBV6-1 and TRBJ1-1; D not certain. CDR3 length equals 13 residues. Trimming stripped 0 bases from V and 0 bases from J, with 2 bases between. Germline assignment: CDR1 MNHNS and CDR2 SASEGT. The CDR3, as DNA: TGTGCCAGCAGTGAAGCGGTGAACACTGAAGCTTTCTTT. The encoded protein is CASSEAVNTEAFF.

This chain uses TRBV5-1 with TRBJ2-7; possible D gene TRBD1, 5 bases. The germline V and J ends were trimmed by 0 bases and 4 bases, with 17 bases remaining between them. This CDR3 contains 16 residues. Germline CDR1 is SGHRS and CDR2 is YFSETQ. The CDR3 here is CASSLAPGKKGYEQYF. For the CDR3, the DNA is TGCGCCAGCAGCTTGGCCCCAGGGAAAAAGGGGTACGAGCAGTACTTC.

This sequence joins TRBV27 and TRBJ2-2; a possible D gene is TRBD2 (5 bases). This CDR3 is 16 amino acids long. With 2 bases removed from V and 4 bases from J, the gap between germline ends came to 14 bases. Germline CDR1 is MNHEY and CDR2 is SMNVEV (reference sequence). The CDR3 sequence: CASSLGPHEGTGELFF. The CDR3 DNA reads as TGTGCCAGCAGTTTAGGCCCCCATGAGGGCACCGGGGAGCTGTTTTTT.

J is TRBJ2-4 and V is TRBV14; possibly TRBD1 for D (5 bases). Trimming took 0 bases from V and 5 from J, leaving 17 bases between them. CDR1 and CDR2 from the germline V gene are SGHDN and FVKESK. CDR3 length: 17 residues. The CDR3 spells CASSQDPTFSRENIQYF. DNA of the CDR3: TGTGCCAGCAGCCAAGATCCTACCTTTAGCAGGGAAAACATTCAGTACTTC. The variable domain in full, completed from reference TRBV14 and TRBJ2-4, reads EAGVTQFPSHSVIEKGQTVTLRCDPISGHDNLYWYRRVMGKEIKFLLHFVKESKQDESGMPNNRFLAERTGGTYSTLKVQPAELEDSGVYFCASSQDPTFSRENIQYFGAGTRLSVL.

CDR3 residues: CASSLGQGEKLFF. For the CDR3, the DNA is TGTGCCAGCAGCCTGGGACAGGGTGAAAAACTGTTTTTT. The V and J genes are TRBV28 and TRBJ1-4; 9 nucleotides line up with TRBD1. V shed 6 bases and J 7 bases; nucleotides not matched to a gene: 3. Germline V gene data show CDR1 as MDHEN and CDR2 as SYDVKM. The CDR3 is 13 amino acids. Full variable domain (rest looked up from reference TRBV28 and TRBJ1-4): DVKVTQSSRYLVKRTGEKVFLECVQDMDHENMFWYRQDPGLGLRLIYFSYDVKMKEKGDIPEGYSVSREKKERFSLILESASTNQTSMYLCASSLGQGEKLFFGSGTQLSVL.

The rearrangement uses TRBV5-5 and TRBJ1-6; D gene uncertain. V was pared by 4 bases and J by 7 bases, with 6 bases between. This CDR3 has 12 amino acids. The germline gives CDR1 SGHKS, CDR2 YYEKEE (reference sequence). The CDR3 coding sequence is TGTGCCAGCAGCGACTGGAATTCACCCCTCCACTTT. Its protein is CASSDWNSPLHF.

The chain carries TRBV5-6 and TRBJ1-2, with D possibly being TRBD1 (5 bases). The CDR3 contains 12 residues. Trimming removed 3 bases from V and 6 bases from J, with 9 bases in between. CDR1 and CDR2 (germline): SGHDT, YYEEEE. The CDR3 loop is CASSSSGHGYTF. For the CDR3, the DNA is TGTGCCAGCAGCTCCTCAGGGCATGGCTACACCTTC.

The J gene is TRBJ1-2, the V gene TRBV19; TRBD1 matches at 10 bases. This CDR3 region has 15 residues. Losses at the gene ends were 6 bases for V and 5 bases for J; bases not matched to a gene: 9. CDR1 and CDR2 from the germline V gene are LNHDA and SQIVND (reference sequence). This CDR3 reads CASSGGQGTSYGYTF. The CDR3 DNA reads as TGTGCCAGTAGCGGGGGACAGGGGACGAGTTATGGCTACACCTTC.

This clone was seen a single time. The V and J genes are TRBV6-5 and TRBJ1-1; 8 nucleotides align to TRBD1. This CDR3 is built from 15 residues. Looked up from germline, CDR1 is MNHEY and CDR2 is SVGAGI. Trimming removed 1 base from V and 1 base from J; junction bases left unmatched: 2. CDR3 region: CASSYFDRGNTEAFF. CDR3 in DNA: TGTGCCAGCAGTTACTTCGACAGGGGGAACACTGAAGCTTTCTTT.

The genes are TRBV9 and TRBJ2-7, with 9 bases aligning to TRBD1. V lost 3 bases to trimming and J lost 3 bases; unmatched junction nucleotides: 7. Germline-derived CDR1 and CDR2 are SGDLS and YYNGEE. This CDR3 spans 15 amino acids. CDR3 amino acids: CASSGAPGQGYEQYF. DNA of the CDR3: TGTGCCAGCAGCGGAGCACCGGGACAGGGCTACGAGCAGTACTTC.

The chain joins TRBV5-6 to TRBJ2-3; 12 positions agree with TRBD2. The CDR3 totals 17 residues. Germline values: CDR1 SGHDT, CDR2 YYEEEE. The J segment lost 6 bases and the V segment lost 4 bases, leaving 12 bases of the junction unmatched. CDR3 residues: CASSDGTSGPLRDTQYF. In nucleotides, the CDR3 is TGTGCCAGCAGCGATGGGACTAGCGGGCCCCTCAGGGATACGCAGTATTTT.

CDR3 region: CASSPGIAWADTQYF. For the CDR3, the DNA is TGTGCCAGCTCACCAGGAATAGCGTGGGCAGATACGCAGTATTTT. The chain has TRBV18 and TRBJ2-3, with D perhaps TRBD2 (5 bases). CDR3 length equals 15 residues. Germline values: CDR1 KGHSH, CDR2 LQKENI. Between the trimmed V and J ends, which lost 2 bases and 4 bases, there was a span of 13 bases.